This T cell receptor (beta chain) came from a study of response to subunit inactivated influenza vaccine. Whole-study findings and limits: Every seasonal influenza vaccination brings in few new T cells, the authors suggested.

Germline V gene data show CDR1 as SGHNT and CDR2 as YENEEA. The ends were cut back, 4 bases at V and 2 bases at J, with 10 bases in the middle. CDR3 length equals 14 residues. TCRdb fed the RT-PCR reads into MiXCR, producing one record per CDR3 protein. The sample has fewer than 600,000 distinct CDR3 sequences; around 7.9% are singletons. A few counts support this clonotype. Its antigen is still unknown. The sequence was obtained from a man aged 45 to 75 who received an inactivated influenza vaccine. The source was PBMCs from blood, collected about 23 months after vaccination. This chain joins TRBV11-3 and TRBJ2-3; no firm D call. The CDR3 coding sequence is TGTGCCAGCAGCTCAGGACGGATCACAGATACGCAGTATTTT. Translating gives CASSSGRITDTQYF. The complete variable domain, with remaining parts taken from reference TRBV11-3 and TRBJ2-3, reads EAGVVQSPRYKIIEKKQPVAFWCNPISGHNTLYWYLQNLGQGPELLIRYENEEAVDDSQLPKDRFSAERLKGVDSTLKIQPAELGDSAVYLCASSSGRITDTQYFGPGTRLTVL.